A selection of T cell receptor beta chains follows, all from one sample in a study of cytomegalovirus exposure and HLA in healthy donors. TCRdb's table, derived via immunoSEQ multiplex PCR, lists solely in-frame clones and lacks some. This sample has 90,000 to 150,000 clones; 70% to 90% occur once, and the top ten carry roughly 2%. Sequenced material: PBMCs. The receptors derive from a young woman in good health and CMV-seronegative. Each CDR3 is given with its conserved first and last residue. The D gene is left open where the match is weak. Clone size is shown for a subset of rows, as once, few, many or a class of expanded clone.

abundance	len	v_gene	j_gene	d_gene	CDR3nt	CDR3aa
.	17	TRBV11-2	TRBJ1-1	TRBD1	TGTGCCAGCAGCTTACGCAGGGGGTCGACCGACCAGATCCAGGCTTTCTTT	CASSLRRGSTDQIQAFF
.	12	TRBV6-6	TRBJ1-2	.	TGTGCCAGCACCGAGGAGGGGCATGGCTACACCTTC	CASTEEGHGYTF
.	14	TRBV2	TRBJ2-3	TRBD2	TGTGCCAGCAGGGAAGCGGGGGCAGGGGATACGCAGTATTTT	CASREAGAGDTQYF
.	13	TRBV5-1	TRBJ2-1	TRBD1	TGCGCCAGTGTACGACAGGGTGGGAATGAGCAGTTCTTC	CASVRQGGNEQFF
few	17	TRBV9	TRBJ2-2	.	TGTGCCAGCAGCGTAGACGGGGGAAGCGCGAACACCGGGGAGCTGTTTTTT	CASSVDGGSANTGELFF
many	13	TRBV5-4	TRBJ1-1	.	TGTGCCAGCAGCTTGGATCCCTTGTCTGAAGCTTTCTTT	CASSLDPLSEAFF
few	15	TRBV4-3	TRBJ1-1	.	TGCGCCAGCAGTTTCCACCGCGGGGGGAGCACTGAAGCTTTCTTT	CASSFHRGGSTEAFF
.	17	TRBV10-1	TRBJ1-5	TRBD1	TGCGCCAGCAGTGAGTCCGGGACAGGGGGAGGGAATCAGCCCCAGCATTTT	CASSESGTGGGNQPQHF
once	14	TRBV19	TRBJ1-3	.	TGTGCCAGTAGTATTGTCGGGGAAGGAAACACCATATATTTT	CASSIVGEGNTIYF
once	16	TRBV11-2	TRBJ1-1	.	TGTGCCAGCAGCTTAGTGGGCCAGGGGTGGAGGACTGAAGCTTTCTTT	CASSLVGQGWRTEAFF
.	17	TRBV5-1	TRBJ1-3	TRBD1	TGCGCCAGCAGCTTTGGGCCCCAGGGGGCCTCAGGAAACACCATATATTTT	CASSFGPQGASGNTIYF
.	14	TRBV5-6	TRBJ1-2	.	TGTGCCAGCAGCCCTCCCCGGGGGGACCGTGGCTACACCTTC	CASSPPRGDRGYTF
.	13	TRBV29-1	TRBJ2-7	TRBD1	TGCAGCGTCTCGGACAGGGGGGGTTACGAGCAGTACTTC	CSVSDRGGYEQYF
.	16	TRBV9	TRBJ1-2	.	TGTGCCAGCAGCGTAGATGGTACAGGGCGAAGCTATGGCTACACCTTC	CASSVDGTGRSYGYTF
.	16	TRBV5-7	TRBJ1-5	.	TGTGCCAGCAGCTTGGACAGGGACTATAGCAATCAGCCCCAGCATTTT	CASSLDRDYSNQPQHF
.	16	TRBV19	TRBJ2-3	TRBD1	TGTGCCAGTAGTATCTTGGGCAGGGGGTGGGAAGATACGCAGTATTTT	CASSILGRGWEDTQYF
once	15	TRBV27	TRBJ2-5	TRBD2	TGTGCCAGCAGCCAAGGGACTAGCTGGGCTTTGACCCAGTACTTC	CASSQGTSWALTQYF
.	14	TRBV7-2	TRBJ2-5	.	TGTGCCAGCAGGCATGATCGGGTCCAAGAGACCCAGTACTTC	CASRHDRVQETQYF
once	15	TRBV19	TRBJ1-3	.	TGTGCCAGTAGGGATCCGACAGCCTCTGGAAACACCATATATTTT	CASRDPTASGNTIYF
.	15	TRBV9	TRBJ2-1	TRBD2	TGTGCCAGCAGCGTAGCGGGGGGTCCGAACAATGAGCAGTTCTTC	CASSVAGGPNNEQFF
.	15	TRBV7-2	TRBJ1-4	.	TGTGCCAGCAGCTCGCGGGCAGCAACTAATGAAAAACTGTTTTTT	CASSSRAATNEKLFF
.	14	TRBV27	TRBJ1-2	.	TGTGCCAGCAGTTTATCGGAACAAACTAGTGGCTACACCTTC	CASSLSEQTSGYTF
.	16	TRBV18	TRBJ1-3	TRBD1	TGTGCCAGCTCACCACAGGGGGCGGACTCTGGAAACACCATATATTTT	CASSPQGADSGNTIYF
.	14	TRBV11-3	TRBJ1-1	.	TGTGCCAGCAGCTTAGATTTATCGTTCGGGATTGCTTTCTTT	CASSLDLSFGIAFF
.	16	TRBV18	TRBJ2-2	TRBD1	TGTGCCAGCTCACCTCGGACAGGGGAGAACACCGGGGAGCTGTTTTTT	CASSPRTGENTGELFF
.	15	TRBV6-6	TRBJ1-5	.	TGTGCCAGCCTCGCAACGGGGGTTGGCAATCAGCCCCAGCATTTT	CASLATGVGNQPQHF
.	14	TRBV7-2	TRBJ2-7	TRBD1	TGTGCCAGCAGCGAGGACAGGGGTCTCTACGAGCAGTACTTC	CASSEDRGLYEQYF
.	16	TRBV7-8	TRBJ2-2	.	TGTGCCAGCAGCAACACAGGGATCCGGAACACCGGGGAGCTGTTTTTT	CASSNTGIRNTGELFF
.	16	TRBV2	TRBJ1-2	TRBD1	TGTGCCAGCAGCGAGTGGGACAGGGTACTAAGCTATGGCTACACCTTC	CASSEWDRVLSYGYTF
.	13	TRBV6-4	TRBJ1-5	.	TGTGCCAGCAGTGAGGAGAGAGGACAGCCCCAGCATTTT	CASSEERGQPQHF
.	14	TRBV15	TRBJ2-7	.	TGTGCCACCAGCAGAGATCCGGAGGCGTTGGAGCAGTACTTC	CATSRDPEALEQYF
many	15	TRBV5-1	TRBJ2-7	TRBD1	TGCGCCAGCAGCTTGGAGGGACAGGGGACGGGGAGGCGGTACTTC	CASSLEGQGTGRRYF
.	15	TRBV5-6	TRBJ2-2	.	TGTGCCAGCAGCTTGGCAGGGTTGGTTACCGGGGAGCTGTTTTTT	CASSLAGLVTGELFF
.	17	TRBV30	TRBJ2-7	TRBD2	TGTGCCTGGAGTATAGGACTAGCGGGGGCTAGCTCCTACGAGCAGTACTTC	CAWSIGLAGASSYEQYF
.	15	TRBV7-2	TRBJ2-1	.	TGTGCCAGCAGCTTGGGAGGAATCCTACAATGGGAGCAGTTCTTC	CASSLGGILQWEQFF
.	15	TRBV11-2	TRBJ1-4	.	TGTGCCAGCAGCTTTTCCCGAGGGCCTAATGAAAAACTGTTTTTT	CASSFSRGPNEKLFF
.	15	TRBV9	TRBJ2-5	.	TGTGCCAGCAGCGTAGCTGGGGGGGCGGGAGAGACCCAGTACTTC	CASSVAGGAGETQYF
.	16	TRBV18	TRBJ2-7	TRBD2	TGTGCCAGCTCACTCTTTAGCGGGGGCCTTACCTACGAGCAGTACTTC	CASSLFSGGLTYEQYF
.	14	TRBV13	TRBJ2-5	TRBD2	TGTGCCAGCAGCCCTAGCGGGGGCAAAGAGACCCAGTACTTC	CASSPSGGKETQYF
.	15	TRBV2	TRBJ1-5	.	TGTGCCAGCAGTGAAAGGGGGAATAGCAATCAGCCCCAGCATTTT	CASSERGNSNQPQHF
.	16	TRBV28	TRBJ1-5	.	TGTGCCAGCAGTTTACCGGGAAGGGGGAGCAATCAGCCCCAGCATTTT	CASSLPGRGSNQPQHF
.	13	TRBV29-1	TRBJ1-5	.	TGCAGCGTTGGTCTAACGAACGGGCAGCCCCAGCATTTT	CSVGLTNGQPQHF
.	15	TRBV30	TRBJ1-5	.	TGTGCCTGGAGTGTCCTGGGGAGGGGAGATCAGCCCCAGCATTTT	CAWSVLGRGDQPQHF
.	16	TRBV7-3	TRBJ2-3	TRBD1	TGTGCCAGCAGCCCAGGACAGGGGGCTGGGACAGATACGCAGTATTTT	CASSPGQGAGTDTQYF
.	17	TRBV27	TRBJ2-7	.	TGTGCCAGCAGTTTATCGGGGGCTAGGGGCAGGAGATACGAGCAGTACTTC	CASSLSGARGRRYEQYF
.	15	TRBV6-1	TRBJ1-3	.	TGTGCCAGCAATTTGGGGGGGAGGACTGGAAACACCATATATTTT	CASNLGGRTGNTIYF
once	14	TRBV11-2	TRBJ1-2	.	TGTGCCAGCACTTTAGGACAGACTAACTATGGCTACACCTTC	CASTLGQTNYGYTF
.	19	TRBV5-6	TRBJ2-6	.	TGTGCCAGCAACTCACGGGCAGGACTTGTAGTTCAAAGTACCAACGTCCTGACTTTC	CASNSRAGLVVQSTNVLTF
.	15	TRBV9	TRBJ1-1	.	TGTGCCAGCAGCGTTGGGGGGGCCATGAACACTGAAGCTTTCTTT	CASSVGGAMNTEAFF
.	14	TRBV18	TRBJ1-1	.	TGTGCCAGCTCACCGGCGGTTATGAACACTGAAGCTTTCTTT	CASSPAVMNTEAFF
.	13	TRBV7-9	TRBJ2-7	.	TGTGCCAGCAGCTTAGCTTTAAGCGCCGAGCAGTACTTC	CASSLALSAEQYF
.	17	TRBV7-6	TRBJ2-6	.	TGTGCCAGCAGCTATATGGAGGACGGCTCTGGGGCCAACGTCCTGACTTTC	CASSYMEDGSGANVLTF